This is a list of T cell receptor beta chains from one sample in a study of OX40 agonist ivuxolimab in advanced cancers. Clones were sequenced by immunoSEQ multiplex PCR, and TCRdb holds only the in-frame ones, with some missing. The sample lists around 51,000 clones, 88% seen once, with around 3.5% in the top ten. The material sequenced was CD4+ or CD8+ T cells sorted from blood, taken in a trial of the OX40 agonist ivuxolimab. These receptor sequences come from an adult with an advanced solid tumor such as melanoma, head and neck, liver or kidney cancer. Both conserved end residues are part of each CDR3. A D gene is named only where the DNA matches it firmly. Clone size appears in some rows only: once, few, many, or a class for an expanded clone.

V gene,D gene,clone size,J gene,CDR3 DNA,CDR3 protein
TRBV18,-,-,TRBJ2-7,TGTGCCAGCTCACCGAAACAGGGTTACGAGCAGTACTTC,CASSPKQGYEQYF
TRBV9,TRBD1,few,TRBJ2-7,TGTGCCAGCAGCGTAGGGCAGGGGGTCTACGAGCAGTACTTC,CASSVGQGVYEQYF
TRBV2,-,-,TRBJ2-7,TGTGCCAGCAGTGTACAGGGGGGGGACGAGCAGTACTTC,CASSVQGGDEQYF
TRBV18,-,-,TRBJ1-3,TGTGCCAGCTCACCACCGGCAGGGCCATACTCTGGAAACACCATATATTTT,CASSPPAGPYSGNTIYF
TRBV11-3,-,-,TRBJ1-3,TGTGCCAGCAGAGAACAGTGCCCTCTCAGAAACACCATATATTTT,CASREQCPLRNTIYF
TRBV5-5,TRBD2,-,TRBJ2-3,TGTGCCAGCAGCTTGTCTAGCGGGGGGTATTCTAGCACAGATACGCAGTATTTT,CASSLSSGGYSSTDTQYF
TRBV30,TRBD2,-,TRBJ2-3,TGTGCCTGGCAGCGGGGGGGAACAGATACGCAGTATTTT,CAWQRGGTDTQYF
TRBV28,TRBD1,-,TRBJ2-7,TGTGCCAGCAGTTCACCCGGGACAGGGGGCGACGAGCAGTACTTC,CASSSPGTGGDEQYF
TRBV4-2,TRBD2,-,TRBJ2-7,TGTGCCAGCAGCCAAGTTAAGGCCGGGACTAGCGGGAGCCGGTTCGACGAGCAGTACTTC,CASSQVKAGTSGSRFDEQYF
TRBV18,TRBD2,-,TRBJ2-5,TGTGCCAGCTCCCTTGCAGCGGGAGGGCCCGGAGAGACCCAGTACTTC,CASSLAAGGPGETQYF
TRBV14,TRBD1,-,TRBJ1-5,TGTGCCAGCAGCCTGAACCGGGACAGGAGAACGTTTAGCAATCAGCCCCAGCATTTT,CASSLNRDRRTFSNQPQHF
TRBV4-1,-,-,TRBJ1-2,TGCGCCAGCAGCCAAGACGGTCGGTATGGCTACACCTTC,CASSQDGRYGYTF
TRBV19,TRBD1,-,TRBJ2-7,TGTGCCAGTAGTATAGATATGATGGACAGGGCTCCCTACGAGCAGTACTTC,CASSIDMMDRAPYEQYF
TRBV27,-,few,TRBJ2-7,TGTGCCAGCAGTTCCTCCGGGACTGAATCGGAGCAGTACTTC,CASSSSGTESEQYF
TRBV7-2,-,-,TRBJ1-2,TGTGCCAGCGAGCCCAAACCCAGAGGAGGATATGGTGGCTACACCTTC,CASEPKPRGGYGGYTF
TRBV11-2,-,-,TRBJ1-2,TGTGCCAGCAGCGCCCTTGGGCAGAACTATGGCTACACCTTC,CASSALGQNYGYTF
TRBV14,TRBD1,few,TRBJ1-1,TGTGCCAGCTTACAGGGGTTGGCGAACACTGAAGCTTTCTTT,CASLQGLANTEAFF
TRBV29-1,-,-,TRBJ2-7,TGCAGCGTTCAAACAGTCTACGAGCAGTACTTC,CSVQTVYEQYF
TRBV2,-,-,TRBJ1-2,TGTGCCAGCAGTGAAACGGTCAGGGTCCAAGGCTACACCTTC,CASSETVRVQGYTF
TRBV30,-,-,TRBJ2-1,TGTGCCTGGACACGCGGAATAGGGGGAGAGGGTGAGCAGTTCTTC,CAWTRGIGGEGEQFF
TRBV7-3,-,-,TRBJ2-3,TGTGCCAGCAGCTTAAGGGGATCCTGGAACACAGATACGCAGTATTTT,CASSLRGSWNTDTQYF
TRBV28,-,few,TRBJ1-1,TGTGCCAGCAGATTGACAGGAGCGAACACTGAAGCTTTCTTT,CASRLTGANTEAFF
TRBV18,TRBD1,-,TRBJ1-5,TGTGCCAGCTCACCAAGGGGGACAGGGGTAGGTCAGCCCCAGCATTTT,CASSPRGTGVGQPQHF
TRBV19,-,few,TRBJ1-6,TGTGCCAGTAGTATAGGGGGTTGGGCTTCACCCCTCCACTTT,CASSIGGWASPLHF
TRBV6-5,-,-,TRBJ2-7,TGTGCCAGCAGTACACTAGGGAGCTTGGACGAGCAGTACTTC,CASSTLGSLDEQYF
TRBV19,-,-,TRBJ1-1,TGTGCCAGTAGCATAGAGGGCACTGAAGCTTTCTTT,CASSIEGTEAFF
TRBV9,TRBD2,-,TRBJ2-1,TGTGCCAGCAGCGGTCGAGGGCGGGAGTCTAGGAATGAGCAGTTCTTC,CASSGRGRESRNEQFF
TRBV5-4,-,once,TRBJ2-5,TGTGCCAGCAGCGCCGGACTGGGAGATCGGGAGACCCAGTACTTC,CASSAGLGDRETQYF
TRBV5-4,-,-,TRBJ2-2,TGTGCCAGCAGCTCAATTGGACGGGACACCGGGGAGCTGTTTTTT,CASSSIGRDTGELFF
TRBV6-5,-,-,TRBJ1-2,TGTGCCCCACGTATTTGCAGGGGTGTTGATGGCTACACCTTC,CAPRICRGVDGYTF
TRBV5-4,-,few,TRBJ1-2,TGTGCCAGCAGCCCAACTTGGGAGGACTATGGCTACACCTTC,CASSPTWEDYGYTF
TRBV28,TRBD1,few,TRBJ1-2,TGTGCCAGCAGTTCCGGACAGGGGCCCGGCTACACCTTC,CASSSGQGPGYTF
TRBV27,TRBD2,-,TRBJ2-7,TGTGCCAGCAGTTTTAGTAGCGGGAGGAAGTCCTACGAGCAGTACTTC,CASSFSSGRKSYEQYF
TRBV7-9,-,-,TRBJ2-3,TGTGCCAGCAGCTTTGGGGACATCCGCACAGATACGCAGTATTTT,CASSFGDIRTDTQYF
TRBV5-4,-,once,TRBJ2-1,TGTGCCAGCAGACCGGGACTTAGCAATGAGCAGTTCTTC,CASRPGLSNEQFF
TRBV6-5,-,-,TRBJ1-1,TGTGCCAGCAGGTTGGGGAATGGGGGGGTCACTGAAGCTTTCTTT,CASRLGNGGVTEAFF
TRBV5-4,TRBD1,-,TRBJ1-5,TGTGCCAGCAGCCGCGACAGGGAAGGTCAGCCCCAGCATTTT,CASSRDREGQPQHF
TRBV19,TRBD1,-,TRBJ2-7,TGTGCCCGCAACGACAGGGGCCACGAGCAGTACTTC,CARNDRGHEQYF
TRBV7-9,TRBD1,once,TRBJ1-6,TGTGCCAGCAGCGAGACAGGGGATAATTCACCCCTCCACTTT,CASSETGDNSPLHF
TRBV28,TRBD2,-,TRBJ2-5,TGTGCCAGCAGTTTGGGAGGGACGGGAGTAGAGACCCAGTACTTC,CASSLGGTGVETQYF
TRBV6-5,-,-,TRBJ1-2,TGTGCCAGCAGAGAATCACCCTATGGCTACACCTTC,CASRESPYGYTF
TRBV10-2,-,-,TRBJ2-1,TGCGCCTCCGCCCCTTACAATGAGCAGTTCTTC,CASAPYNEQFF
TRBV5-1,-,-,TRBJ2-5,TGCGCCAGCAGCTTGCGAGAGACCGGGGAGACCCAGTACTTC,CASSLRETGETQYF
TRBV7-2,-,medium-sized,TRBJ2-1,TGTGCCAGCAGCTTAGGGCTAGGGCCGTACAATGAGCAGTTCTTC,CASSLGLGPYNEQFF
TRBV7-9,-,-,TRBJ1-6,TGTGCCAGCAGCTTTGAGGGCATTAATTCACCCCTCCACTTT,CASSFEGINSPLHF
TRBV5-1,-,-,TRBJ2-2,TGCGCCAGCAGCGATCTCGTGCTGGGTGCCGGGGAGCTGTTTTTT,CASSDLVLGAGELFF